The next 25 T cell receptor beta chains were all read from a single sample in a study of shared clonotypes between healthy human individuals. Profiled with immunoSEQ multiplex PCR; TCRdb holds only in-frame clones, not every one. Among roughly 2 million clones, just under 95% were seen once, and the ten largest hold around 1.1%. Naivety among CD8 cells was defined by CD45RO negativity and positive CCR7 selection, thereby excluding terminally differentiated effector memory CD45RA+ cells. Input material: naive CD8+ T cells sorted from blood. The origin of the receptors is a man younger than 35 in good health.

The chain employs TRBV7-8 and TRBJ2-7, with 9 bases identical to TRBD2. V lost 1 base to trimming and J lost 4 bases; unmatched junction nucleotides: 5. The CDR3 sequence is 15 residues long. Germline loops: CDR1 SGHVS, CDR2 FQNEAQ. Here the CDR3 reads CASSLVGSGSYEQYF. As DNA, the CDR3 is TGTGCCAGCAGCTTAGTTGGTAGCGGGAGTTACGAGCAGTACTTC. Complete variable domain (other parts from reference TRBV7-8 and TRBJ2-7): GAGVSQSPRYKVAKRGQDVALRCDPISGHVSLFWYQQALGQGPEFLTYFQNEAQLDKSGLPSDRFFAERPEGSVSTLKIQRTQQEDSAVYLCASSLVGSGSYEQYFGPGTRLTVT.

V gene TRBV5-6 combines with J gene TRBJ2-7; 7 bases are shared with TRBD2. V shed 2 bases and J 2 bases; nucleotides not matched to a gene: 7. Germline CDR1 reads SGHDT; CDR2 reads YYEEEE. This CDR3 is 15 amino acids long. Written as DNA, the CDR3 is TGTGCCAGCAGCTTAATGGAGCGGGACCCCTACGAGCAGTACTTC. It codes for CASSLMERDPYEQYF. The whole variable domain, remainder taken from reference TRBV5-6 and TRBJ2-7, is DAGVTQSPTHLIKTRGQQVTLRCSPKSGHDTVSWYQQALGQGPQFIFQYYEEEERQRGNFPDRFSGHQFPNYSSELNVNALLLGDSALYLCASSLMERDPYEQYFGPGTRLTVT.

J is TRBJ1-2 and V is TRBV30, with 7 bases identical to TRBD1. V dropped 3 bases and J dropped 2; count of bases not matched to a gene: 15. CDR1 is GTSNPN and CDR2 is SVGIG in the germline V gene (reference sequence). This CDR3 contains 17 residues. This chain's CDR3 is CAWSPWERGLINYGYTF. Written as DNA, the CDR3 is TGTGCCTGGAGCCCATGGGAGAGGGGGCTAATCAACTATGGCTACACCTTC. The full variable domain, rest sourced from reference TRBV30 and TRBJ1-2, is SQTIHQWPATLVQPVGSPLSLECTVEGTSNPNLYWYRQAAGRGLQLLFYSVGIGQISSEVPQNLSASRPQDRQFILSSKKLLLSDSGFYLCAWSPWERGLINYGYTFGSGTRLTVV.

The gene calls are TRBV30 and TRBJ1-2; no clear D. The CDR3 has 12 residues. CDR1 and CDR2 from the germline V gene are GTSNPN and SVGIG (reference sequence). Trimming removed 6 bases at V and 5 bases at J, with 13 bases between. CDR3 residues: CACKDYGYGYTF. In DNA form, the CDR3 reads TGTGCCTGCAAGGATTACGGTTATGGCTACACCTTC.

The J gene is TRBJ1-2, the V gene TRBV29-1, with D unclear. The CDR3 has 10 amino acids. Trimming left V 5 bases short and J 3 bases short, with 4 bases between. Germline values: CDR1 SQVTM, CDR2 ANQGSEA. The CDR3 coding sequence is TGCAGCGTTATGGACTATGGCTACACCTTC. It yields the protein CSVMDYGYTF.

This clone was seen just once. Other DNA variants within this sample encode the same CDR3. This chain links TRBV29-1 with TRBJ2-2; possible D gene TRBD2, 5 bases. The CDR3 spans 13 residues. Germline CDR1 is SQVTM and CDR2 is ANQGSEA. V lost 3 bases and J 2 bases, leaving 7 bases between the germline ends. The CDR3 nucleotides are TGCAGCGTTGAGGAGGTCAACACCGGGGAGCTGTTTTTT. As protein: CSVEEVNTGELFF.

The chain combines TRBV29-1 with TRBJ2-7; a possible D gene is TRBD2 (7 bases). Germline-derived CDR1 and CDR2 are SQVTM and ANQGSEA. V was clipped by 3 bases and J by 2 bases, with 14 bases between them. The CDR3 is made up of 14 amino acids. The CDR3 is CSVEGGAGTYEQYF. The CDR3 DNA sequence: TGCAGCGTTGAGGGGGGGGCAGGGACCTACGAGCAGTACTTC.

This chain joins TRBV4-2 and TRBJ2-7; D possibly corresponds to TRBD2 (5 bases). Trimming removed 0 bases from V and 0 bases from J, with 12 bases in between. In germline, CDR1 is LGHNA, CDR2 YNFKEQ. There are 16 residues in the CDR3. CDR3 coding DNA: TGTGCCAGCAGCCAAGAAGAGGGTTCAGGCTCCTACGAGCAGTACTTC. It is translated as CASSQEEGSGSYEQYF.

The chain combines TRBV28 with TRBJ2-7; no firm D call. The CDR3 has 15 residues. V gave up 6 bases and J gave up 2 bases, with 17 bases separating them. Germline V lookup: CDR1 MDHEN, CDR2 SYDVKM. The CDR3, as DNA: TGTGCCAGCAGACCAACAGAGGACCTCCCCTACGAGCAGTACTTC. Its protein product is CASRPTEDLPYEQYF.

V is TRBV4-1 and J is TRBJ1-6; 9 bases line up with TRBD1. The CDR3 runs 15 residues. The V gene's germline CDR1 is MGHRA and CDR2 YSYEKL. With 3 bases clipped from V and 7 bases from J, the junction kept 4 bases outside the gene matches. CDR3 nucleotides: TGCGCCAGCAGCCACCTTGGACAGGGGAATTCACCCCTCCACTTT. Protein product: CASSHLGQGNSPLHF.

The chain combines TRBV27 with TRBJ2-1; 8 nucleotides match TRBD2. The CDR3 spans 12 residues. J gave up 10 bases and V 3 bases, and 2 bases lay outside the gene matches. Germline V gives CDR1 MNHEY, CDR2 SMNVEV (reference sequence). This CDR3 is CASSFIAGEQFF. In DNA, the CDR3 is TGTGCCAGCAGTTTCATAGCGGGGGAGCAGTTCTTC.

The chain uses TRBV7-9 and TRBJ2-7; D perhaps matches TRBD1 (6 bases). This CDR3 contains 14 residues. The V gene lost 2 bases and the J gene lost 4 bases, with 12 bases spanning the gap. CDR1 and CDR2 from the germline V gene are SEHNR and FQNEAQ (reference sequence). The CDR3 here is CASSLTGKWYEQYF. The CDR3 coding sequence is TGTGCCAGCAGCTTAACAGGGAAGTGGTACGAGCAGTACTTC.

The chain combines TRBV7-9 with TRBJ2-6; 9 nucleotides agree with TRBD1. The ends lost 1 base at V and 0 bases at J; junction bases unmatched: 4. The germline gives CDR1 SEHNR, CDR2 FQNEAQ (reference sequence). The CDR3 covers 18 residues. The CDR3 DNA is TGTGCCAGCAGCTTAGGGGGACAGGGATTCTCTGGGGCCAACGTCCTGACTTTC. Its protein product is CASSLGGQGFSGANVLTF.

Concerning this clone itself: Other DNA sequences in this specimen translate into the identical CDR3. The chain's CDR3 is CASSVAHTGELFF. CDR3 in DNA: TGTGCCAGCAGCGTAGCCCACACCGGGGAGCTGTTTTTT. The J gene is TRBJ2-2, the V gene TRBV9; D is unresolved. V shed 0 bases and J shed 3 bases, with 3 bases lying between them. CDR1 and CDR2 from the germline V gene are SGDLS and YYNGEE. This CDR3 region has 13 residues.

A note on this clone: Other DNA sequences of this sample code for an identical CDR3. The chain's CDR3 is CASSLLGDEQFF. The CDR3 DNA sequence: TGTGCCAGCAGCTTGCTGGGGGATGAGCAGTTCTTC. J is TRBJ2-1 and V is TRBV7-9; D is tentatively TRBD1 or TRBD2 (5 bases each). This CDR3 is built from 12 residues. The V end lost 3 bases, the J end lost 8 bases, and 8 bases lay between the germline ends. CDR1 is SEHNR and CDR2 is FQNEAQ in the germline V gene (reference sequence).

Only one count was recorded for this clone. The chain links TRBV10-1 to TRBJ2-1, with TRBD2 matching over 8 bases. This CDR3 has 14 residues. The germline gives CDR1 WNHNN, CDR2 SYGVQD (reference sequence). V dropped 5 bases and J dropped 6; count of bases not matched to a gene: 6. The CDR3, as DNA: TGCGCCAGCAGTCAGGATAGCGGGGTCAATGAGCAGTTCTTC. As protein: CASSQDSGVNEQFF.

V gene TRBV7-9 combines with J gene TRBJ1-2, with 8 bases fitting TRBD1. Germline assignment: CDR1 SEHNR and CDR2 FQNEAQ (reference sequence). CDR3 size: 13 residues. V lost 4 bases and J lost 13; bases outside the gene matches: 11. CDR3 residues: CASSSGTGHESTF. DNA for the CDR3: TGTGCCAGCAGCTCCGGGACAGGCCACGAGAGCACCTTC.

Remarks on this clone: This same CDR3 is encoded by further DNA sequences in the sample. The V gene is TRBV5-1, the J gene TRBJ1-1; weak D call: TRBD1 (5 bases). With 1 base removed from V and 2 bases from J, the gap between germline ends came to 9 bases. Germline V CDR1 and CDR2: SGHRS, YFSETQ. CDR3 size: 14 residues. Here the CDR3 DNA reads TGCGCCAGCAGCTTGTCTCGGGGCAACACTGAAGCTTTCTTT. As protein: CASSLSRGNTEAFF. Using reference TRBV5-1 and TRBJ1-1 for the parts outside the CDR3, the full variable domain is KAGVTQTPRYLIKTRGQQVTLSCSPISGHRSVSWYQQTPGQGLQFLFEYFSETQRNKGNFPGRFSGRQFSNSRSEMNVSTLELGDSALYLCASSLSRGNTEAFFGQGTRLTVV.

This clone came up once. The gene calls are TRBV27 and TRBJ1-2; D unclear. Germline loops: CDR1 MNHEY, CDR2 SMNVEV (reference sequence). CDR3 size: 14 residues. V gave up 0 bases and J gave up 8 bases, with 13 bases separating them. CDR3 sequence reads: CASSLSPGLGGYTF. In DNA, the CDR3 is TGTGCCAGCAGTTTATCACCCGGCTTGGGGGGCTACACCTTC.

V gene TRBV5-1 combines with J gene TRBJ2-2; no reliable D call. The CDR3 is made up of 17 amino acids. CDR1 is SGHRS and CDR2 is YFSETQ in the germline V gene. Trimming shortened V by 0 bases and J by 3 bases, and 15 bases separated the two germline ends. The CDR3: CASSLEGLETHTGELFF. Here the CDR3 DNA reads TGCGCCAGCAGCTTGGAAGGGCTCGAGACGCACACCGGGGAGCTGTTTTTT.

This chain joins TRBV7-9 and TRBJ1-2, with D possibly being TRBD1 (6 bases). Germline CDR1 SEHNR, CDR2 FQNEAQ (reference sequence). The CDR3 loop spans 16 amino acids. V was shortened by 0 bases and J by 3 bases, with 14 bases between the two germline ends. DNA for the CDR3: TGTGCCAGCAGCTTAGCGCCAGGGGAGCTGGACTATGGCTACACCTTC. It specifies CASSLAPGELDYGYTF.

This rearrangement joins TRBV6-6 to TRBJ2-7; D is possibly TRBD2 (6 bases). CDR1 and CDR2 from the germline V gene are MNHNY and SVGAGI (reference sequence). This CDR3 contains 14 residues. Trimming took off 6 bases at V and 0 bases at J, with 12 bases between the two ends. The CDR3 reads CASRLAVLSYEQYF. The CDR3 nucleotides are TGTGCCAGCAGATTAGCGGTACTCTCCTACGAGCAGTACTTC.

DNA of the CDR3: TGTGCTAGTGGGGGGACGACGGACTTCCTTTCCGGGGAGCTGTTTTTT. Protein product: CASGGTTDFLSGELFF. The chain couples TRBV12-5 to TRBJ2-2, with D perhaps TRBD1 or TRBD2 (5 bases each). Trimming left V 6 bases short and J 6 bases short, with 20 bases between. CDR3 size: 16 residues. The germline V gene encodes CDR1 LGHNT and CDR2 FRNRAP. Supplemented by reference TRBV12-5 and TRBJ2-2, the full variable domain reads DARVTQTPRHKVTEMGQEVTMRCQPILGHNTVFWYRQTMMQGLELLAYFRNRAPLDDSGMPKDRFSAEMPDATLATLKIQPSEPRDSAVYFCASGGTTDFLSGELFFGEGSRLTVL.

This chain connects TRBV13 to TRBJ2-3, with 9 bases aligning to TRBD1. The trim removed 3 bases at V and 3 bases at J, leaving 7 bases unmatched. Per the germline V gene, CDR1 is PRHDT and CDR2 is FYEKMQ (reference sequence). The CDR3 totals 16 residues. The CDR3 here is CASSLGGTGLTDTQYF. The CDR3 DNA follows: TGTGCCAGCAGCTTGGGAGGGACAGGGTTAACAGATACGCAGTATTTT.

The chain has TRBV27 and TRBJ1-1; D uncertain. Trimming removed 2 bases at V and 1 base at J, with 5 bases between. The length of the CDR3 is 13 residues. Germline assignment: CDR1 MNHEY and CDR2 SMNVEV (reference sequence). The CDR3 here is CASSLKGNTEAFF. CDR3 in DNA: TGTGCCAGCAGTTTAAAGGGGAACACTGAAGCTTTCTTT.